The clone carrying this TCR beta chain has ten or more counts. A second PCR of roughly 6 to 12 cycles used a sample-barcoded 5' primer and a J-beta primer mix. MiXCR, applied by TCRdb to the 5' RACE reads, yields one record per CDR3 protein. Among roughly 1,000,000 distinct CDR3 sequences listed, 25% were seen once. This record comes from a study of blood T cells in healthy people across ages. These same records also appear under a second study, on T cells of mothers and their children. In that study: Second-PCR amplification with M1S added sample barcodes and 2-4 random nucleotides.

Sequenced sample: blood. This clonotype was sampled from a girl aged 2-10 years in good health.

CDR3 bases: TGTGCCAGCAGTTTATCCAGGGGGTGGCCTGAGACCCAGTACTTC. Translated, it gives CASSLSRGWPETQYF. V is TRBV28 and J is TRBJ2-5; the match to TRBD1 covers 7 bases. The V segment lost 1 base and the J segment 5 bases; nucleotides outside the gene matches: 7. The CDR3 length is 15 residues. Germline V gene data show CDR1 as MDHEN and CDR2 as SYDVKM.